A selection of T cell receptor beta chains follows, all from one sample in a study of identical twins' blood T cells. Using its own MiXCR run on the 5' RACE reads, TCRdb lists one record per CDR3 protein. Of fewer than 450,000 distinct CDR3 sequences in the sample, approximately 30% are singletons; the top ten hold about 6%. Sequencing was carried out using PBMCs. These receptors were obtained from a woman aged 18 to 50 in good health. CDR3s include the opening cysteine and the closing phenylalanine or tryptophan. The D gene is left open where the match is weak. Size values are once, few and many counts, or a class for expanded clones, and some rows have none.

j_gene | v_gene | abundance | d_gene | CDR3nt | CDR3aa
TRBJ1-1 | TRBV20-1 | many | - | TGCAGTGCTAGAGATCAGCGGATGACTGAAGCTTTCTTT | CSARDQRMTEAFF
TRBJ1-4 | TRBV27 | few | - | TGTGCCAGCAGTTATAAGGCAACTAATGAAAAACTGTTTTTT | CASSYKATNEKLFF
TRBJ2-1 | TRBV11-2 | - | TRBD2 | TGTGCCAGCAGCTTAGCAGCGGGGGGGAGGTACAATGAGCAGTTCTTC | CASSLAAGGRYNEQFF
TRBJ2-5 | TRBV20-1 | once | - | TGCAGTGCTAGAGGGACGGAGACCCAGTACTTC | CSARGTETQYF
TRBJ2-1 | TRBV4-3 | once | TRBD2 | TGCGCCAGCAGCTCCCGGACTAGCGGGAGGGAGAGCTCCTACAATGAGGAGTTCTTC | CASSSRTSGRESSYNEEFF
TRBJ2-1 | TRBV24-1 | - | TRBD2 | TGTGCCACCAGTGACAACTGCGGGGGCTCCTACAATGAGCAGTTCTTC | CATSDNCGGSYNEQFF
TRBJ1-1 | TRBV20-1 | - | - | TGCAGTGCCCAGGCAGGGAACACTGAAGCTTTCTTT | CSAQAGNTEAFF
TRBJ2-1 | TRBV20-1 | once | - | TGCAGTGCTAAGCACACCGGCTACAATGAGCAGTTCTTC | CSAKHTGYNEQFF
TRBJ1-5 | TRBV6-5 | many | - | TGTGCCAGCAGTGTTCCAGGGATAGATCAGCCCCAGCATTTT | CASSVPGIDQPQHF
TRBJ1-4 | TRBV27 | - | - | TGTGCCAGCAGTTTAAACCCTAGGGGACAAAAACTGTTTTTT | CASSLNPRGQKLFF
TRBJ1-2 | TRBV5-1 | many | - | TGCGCCAGCAGCTTGAGGGGGGCGCATGACTACACCTTC | CASSLRGAHDYTF
TRBJ2-5 | TRBV7-2 | few | - | TGTGCCAGCAGCTTAGTGGGGGCAGAGACCCAGTACTTC | CASSLVGAETQYF
TRBJ1-4 | TRBV4-3 | - | - | TGCGCCAGCAGCCAAGATTTCACGTCGGGAGCAACTAATGAAAAACTGTTTTTT | CASSQDFTSGATNEKLFF
TRBJ2-3 | TRBV4-3 | few | - | TGCGCCAGCAGCCAAGATATAAACACAGATACGCAGTATTTT | CASSQDINTDTQYF
TRBJ1-1 | TRBV20-1 | many | TRBD1 | TGCAGTGCTAGAGGAATATGGGACAGGCCTGAAGCTTTCTTT | CSARGIWDRPEAFF
TRBJ1-5 | TRBV6-1 | few | - | TGTGCCAGCAGTGGGACAAGGCTCAATCAGCCCCAGCATTTT | CASSGTRLNQPQHF
TRBJ1-5 | TRBV12-3/TRBV12-4 | - | - | TGTGCCAGCAGTTTAATAAGGGAACAGCCCCAGCATTTT | CASSLIREQPQHF
TRBJ1-1 | TRBV12-3/TRBV12-4 | many | TRBD1 | TGTGCCAGCTCACCACAGGGGATGAACACTGAAGCTTTCTTT | CASSPQGMNTEAFF
TRBJ1-2 | TRBV27 | - | - | TGTGCCAGCAGGATTGGGACGGTGAGGGGTGGCTGCACCTTC | CASRIGTVRGGCTF
TRBJ1-4 | TRBV7-9 | - | - | TGTGCCAGCAGCTCATTACAGGGAGCTAATGAAAAACTGTTTTTT | CASSSLQGANEKLFF
TRBJ1-1 | TRBV20-1 | many | - | TGCAGTGCTAGAAATCCGAACACTGAAGCTTTCTTT | CSARNPNTEAFF
TRBJ2-3 | TRBV18 | - | - | TGTGCCAGCTCATCAAACTGGTACACAGATACGCAGTATTTT | CASSSNWYTDTQYF
TRBJ2-1 | TRBV10-3 | - | TRBD2 | TGTGTCACCTCGACTAGCGGGAGTAGTAAGCAGTTCTTC | CVTSTSGSSKQFF
TRBJ2-1 | TRBV19 | - | - | TGTGCCAGTAGTATGTGGGAGGGCCCAAGAGGGGGGCAGTTCTTC | CASSMWEGPRGGQFF
TRBJ1-1 | TRBV13 | - | - | TGTGCCAGCAGCTCACTCTACAGGGACACTGAAGCTTTCTTT | CASSSLYRDTEAFF
TRBJ2-3 | TRBV11-3 | many | TRBD2 | TGTGCCAGCAGCTCTCGGACTAGCGGGAGGTCAGATACGCAGTATTTT | CASSSRTSGRSDTQYF
TRBJ1-1 | TRBV6-5 | few | - | TGTGCCAGCAGTTTACAGGGACCGGGGGGCACTGAAGCTTTCTTT | CASSLQGPGGTEAFF
TRBJ1-1 | TRBV11-2 | - | - | TGTGCCAGCAGCTTACGGGATACAGCGAACACTGAAGCTTTCTTT | CASSLRDTANTEAFF
TRBJ2-7 | TRBV5-1 | few | - | TGCGCCAGCAGCACCTTGGGCCACTCCTACGAGCAGTACTTC | CASSTLGHSYEQYF
TRBJ2-1 | TRBV25-1 | few | TRBD1 | TGTGCCAGCAGTGAATATAGGGGGCCCGGGAATGAGCAGTTCTTC | CASSEYRGPGNEQFF
TRBJ1-4 | TRBV20-1 | - | - | TGCAGTGCTAGAGAGCACTACGTTGAAAAACTGTTTTTT | CSAREHYVEKLFF
TRBJ1-6 | TRBV14 | few | - | TGTGCCAGCAGCCAGGAAGATGGCTCCTATAATTCACCCCTCCACTTT | CASSQEDGSYNSPLHF
TRBJ2-1 | TRBV11-2 | few | TRBD2 | TGTGCCAGCAGGCAACTAGCGGGGATATACAATGAGCAGTTCTTC | CASRQLAGIYNEQFF
TRBJ1-2 | TRBV29-1 | many | TRBD1 | TGCAGCGTTGAAGATACCGACAGGGTCTATGGCTACACCTTC | CSVEDTDRVYGYTF
TRBJ1-2 | TRBV6-2/TRBV6-3 | - | - | TGTGCCAGCAGTTACGACCCGAAGAACTATGGCTACACCTTC | CASSYDPKNYGYTF
TRBJ2-3 | TRBV7-2 | once | TRBD1 | TGTGCCAGCAGGTGGACAGGGAGGTTCACAGATACGCAGTATTTT | CASRWTGRFTDTQYF
TRBJ2-7 | TRBV29-1 | - | TRBD1 | TGCAGCGTAGCACCGGGACAGGGGAGATACGAGCAGTACTTC | CSVAPGQGRYEQYF
TRBJ2-1 | TRBV6-5 | - | - | TGTGCCAGCAATGAAGGCCGGAGCTCCTACAATGAGCAGTTCTTC | CASNEGRSSYNEQFF
TRBJ1-2 | TRBV5-1 | many | - | TGCGCCAGCAGCTCGACCGTCGAGAACTATGGCTACACCTTC | CASSSTVENYGYTF
TRBJ1-1 | TRBV19 | - | - | TGTGCCGGTAAGGAGGGATGGGGCACTGAAGCTTTCTTT | CAGKEGWGTEAFF
TRBJ1-1 | TRBV27 | few | TRBD1 | TGTGCCAGCAGTTTACCTTCCCGCGACAGGGAACGAATTCGTGGGAACACTGAAGCTTTCTTT | CASSLPSRDRERIRGNTEAFF
TRBJ1-6 | TRBV7-9 | - | - | TGTGCCAGCAGCTTGGAGGTTTCCTATAATTCACCCCTCCACTTT | CASSLEVSYNSPLHF
TRBJ2-1 | TRBV14 | few | TRBD1 | TGTGCCAGCAGCCGTCTGACAGGGGGAATGTACAATGAGCAGTTCTTC | CASSRLTGGMYNEQFF
TRBJ1-4 | TRBV7-9 | - | TRBD1 | TGTGCCAGCAGCCTTCAGGGGGATGGTGAAAAACTGTTTTTT | CASSLQGDGEKLFF
TRBJ2-2 | TRBV7-6 | many | - | TGTGCCAGCAGCTTAAGTTTCGGGGGAATAACCGGGGAGCTGTTTTTT | CASSLSFGGITGELFF
TRBJ1-5 | TRBV12-3/TRBV12-4 | few | - | TGTGCCAGCAGTTTTTCACCATCCGCCCCCCAGCATTTT | CASSFSPSAPQHF
TRBJ1-1 | TRBV6-6 | many | TRBD1 | TGTGCCAGCATCCATACGGGCGGCAGGGGGCGAGTCACTGAAGCTTTCTTT | CASIHTGGRGRVTEAFF
TRBJ2-1 | TRBV19 | - | - | TGTGCCAGTAGACGAACTAGCCATTCCTACAATGAGCAGTTCTTC | CASRRTSHSYNEQFF
TRBJ1-1 | TRBV29-1 | - | TRBD1 | TGCAGCGCCACCGGACAGGCTGAAGCTTTCTTT | CSATGQAEAFF